This T cell receptor beta chain was identified during a study of CD8+ T cells in alopecia areata. Study-level results: Normal skin's resident alphabeta T cells are also sequenced in scalp samples.

The CDR3 is 18 amino acids. V lost 1 base and J lost 0, with 16 bases in between. Germline V gene data show CDR1 as MGHDK and CDR2 as SYGVNS. In this sample, this clone turned up once. What it recognizes is unknown. Once RNA had been extracted, it was reverse transcribed into cDNA to act as the sequencing template. Clones were read by immunoSEQ multiplex PCR, and TCRdb kept only the in-frame ones, dropping some. The sample yields approximately 180,000 clones, 67% seen once. This sample comprised CD8+ T cells sorted from blood, obtained at week 0. The source of this sequence is a human donor with alopecia areata. The gene calls are TRBV25-1 and TRBJ1-3, with a weak D call TRBD1 (5 bases). The CDR3, as DNA: TGTGCCAGCAGTGAATTCGGAAGGGGACCGATCTCTGGAAACACCATATATTTT. Translating gives CASSEFGRGPISGNTIYF.